This TCR beta chain was profiled in a study of T cell repertoires in cytomegalovirus infection. This clonotype occurred many times. Each CDR3 protein is one row after TCRdb ran MiXCR on the reads. In the table there are about 440,000 distinct CDR3 sequences, roughly a third of which are singletons. Germline lookup yields CDR1 SGHRS and CDR2 YFSETQ. The CDR3 is 14 amino acids. V lost 2 bases and J 4 bases, leaving 12 bases between the germline ends. This receptor was obtained from a human donor in good health (CMV status not recorded). Some clones in this sample may be carry-over from other donors' samples. Sequencing was carried out using PBMCs. The chain combines TRBV5-1 with TRBJ1-2; the D gene is possibly TRBD1 (6 bases). The CDR3 is CASSLQGAIYGYTF. In DNA form, the CDR3 reads TGCGCCAGCAGCTTACAGGGAGCTATCTATGGCTACACCTTC.